The 32 T cell receptor beta chains given below trace back to one sample, sequenced in a study of spatial heterogeneity in lung cancer. MiXCR, applied by TCRdb to the 5' RACE reads, yields one record per CDR3 protein. Among some 22,000 distinct CDR3 sequences listed, around 4.5% were seen once. The time point: sample taken at primary tumor resection. The sequences come from PBMCs, collected at surgery. These TCRs come from a male donor with early-stage non-small cell lung cancer.

This clonotype has ten or more counts. The chain joins TRBV7-8 to TRBJ1-1; no firm D call. Germline CDR1 and CDR2: SGHVS and FQNEAQ. Trimming left V 2 bases short and J 1 base short, with 8 bases between. The CDR3 totals 14 residues. This CDR3 reads CASSLFYANTEAFF. In DNA, the CDR3 is TGTGCCAGCAGCTTATTCTATGCGAACACTGAAGCTTTCTTT.

There are many counts of this clonotype. The V gene is TRBV18, the J gene TRBJ2-7, with D possibly TRBD1 on 5 matching bases. This CDR3 contains 19 residues. Germline V gene lookup returns CDR1 KGHSH and CDR2 LQKENI. Deletions cut 5 bases from V and 2 bases from J, with 28 bases between. CDR3 bases: TGTGCCAGCTCATCCGACAGTACCCCACGTATTGTGGGGACCTACGAGCAGTACTTC. This gives the protein CASSSDSTPRIVGTYEQYF.

This clonotype has ten or more counts. The gene calls are TRBV18 and TRBJ2-1; 8 bases map to TRBD2. The CDR3 is 16 amino acids. Germline loops: CDR1 KGHSH, CDR2 LQKENI. V gave up 2 bases and J gave up 4 bases; unmatched junction bases: 7. The CDR3 region is CASSPSAGGKYNEQFF. In nucleotides, the CDR3 is TGTGCCAGCTCACCATCGGCGGGAGGAAAATACAATGAGCAGTTCTTC.

This clonotype was recorded many times. This sequence joins TRBV5-4 and TRBJ2-2; possibly TRBD2 for D (6 bases). Germline V CDR1 and CDR2: SGHNT, YYREEE (reference sequence). There are 14 residues in the CDR3. The ends were cut back, 0 bases at V and 5 bases at J, with 8 bases in the middle. The CDR3 reads CASSLGGVTGELFF. CDR3 coding DNA: TGTGCCAGCAGCTTGGGCGGGGTAACCGGGGAGCTGTTTTTT.

As to this clonotype: Germline is not matched at one junction end, which may reflect a read error. The J gene is TRBJ2-1, the V gene TRBV24-1; D gene uncertain. CDR3 length: 11 residues. The germline V gene has CDR1 KGHDR and CDR2 SFDVKD. The CDR3 DNA sequence: TGTACCACCAGTTTCAGGAATGAGCAGTTCTTC. It translates to CTTSFRNEQFF.

Sample share makes this clonotype medium-sized. The chain links TRBV12-3 or TRBV12-4 to TRBJ1-4; possible D gene TRBD1, 6 bases. Between the trimmed V and J ends, which lost 5 bases and 7 bases, there was a span of 17 bases. The CDR3 totals 15 residues. This chain's CDR3 is CASSPRDIAGEKLFF. Written as DNA, the CDR3 is TGTGCCAGCAGTCCGCGGGACATAGCGGGTGAAAAACTGTTTTTT.

Ten or more counts support this clonotype. The chain couples TRBV5-1 to TRBJ2-2; 7 bases match TRBD1. The germline V gene encodes CDR1 SGHRS and CDR2 YFSETQ. Trimming removed 4 bases from V and 0 bases from J; junction bases left unmatched: 3. This CDR3 spans 15 amino acids. The CDR3 region is CASSPDRANTGELFF. The CDR3 DNA follows: TGCGCCAGCAGCCCTGACAGGGCGAACACCGGGGAGCTGTTTTTT.

This clonotype was seen ten or more times. V gene TRBV7-6 combines with J gene TRBJ1-3; no firm D call. Germline V lookup: CDR1 SGHVS, CDR2 FNYEAQ. CDR3 length: 14 residues. Trimming removed 8 bases at V and 0 bases at J, with 11 bases between. The CDR3 region has the DNA TGTGCCAGCGGTTCCGGGTTCTCTGGAAACACCATATATTTT. Translated, it gives CASGSGFSGNTIYF.

In its sample, this clonotype was seen many times. J is TRBJ1-3 and V is TRBV6-2 or TRBV6-3; D gene unclear. The CDR3 runs 13 residues. In germline, CDR1 is MNHEY, CDR2 SVGEGT. Trimming pared 4 bases from V and 4 bases from J, leaving 8 bases between. CDR3 region: CASSSGEGNTIYF. CDR3 nucleotides: TGTGCCAGCAGTTCCGGGGAAGGAAACACCATATATTTT.

By frequency in the sample, this clonotype is medium-sized (0.01 to 0.1%). This chain connects TRBV5-1 to TRBJ2-4; a weak D match, TRBD1 (6 bases). This CDR3 contains 15 residues. Trimming pared 0 bases from V and 6 bases from J, leaving 13 bases between. Germline V gives CDR1 SGHRS, CDR2 YFSETQ. The CDR3 loop is CASSLAQTGGNIQYF. For the CDR3, the DNA is TGCGCCAGCAGCTTGGCGCAGACAGGCGGAAACATTCAGTACTTC.

This clonotype is termed medium-sized (0.01 to 0.1%). This rearrangement joins TRBV5-1 to TRBJ2-7; a weak D match, TRBD1 (6 bases). CDR3 length: 14 amino acids. Deletions cut 2 bases from V and 2 bases from J, with 11 bases between. Germline assignment: CDR1 SGHRS and CDR2 YFSETQ. This CDR3 is CASSLTGLTYEQYF. DNA of the CDR3: TGCGCCAGCAGCTTAACAGGGCTCACCTACGAGCAGTACTTC. Looking up the rest from reference TRBV5-1 and TRBJ2-7 gives the full variable domain: KAGVTQTPRYLIKTRGQQVTLSCSPISGHRSVSWYQQTPGQGLQFLFEYFSETQRNKGNFPGRFSGRQFSNSRSEMNVSTLELGDSALYLCASSLTGLTYEQYFGPGTRLTVT.

The rearrangement joins TRBV6-1 to TRBJ2-7; a weak D match, TRBD2 (6 bases). With 8 bases removed from V and 3 bases from J, the gap between germline ends came to 14 bases. There are 13 residues in the CDR3. In germline, CDR1 is MNHNS, CDR2 SASEGT. The CDR3 DNA reads TGTGCCAGCCAGCGGGCTCCTAACTACGAGCAGTACTTC. It is translated as CASQRAPNYEQYF.

This clonotype appeared a few times. V is TRBV28 and J is TRBJ2-7; 8 bases match TRBD1. In germline, CDR1 is MDHEN, CDR2 SYDVKM. The CDR3 covers 14 residues. J was trimmed by 2 bases and V by 5 bases; bases with no gene match: 5. The CDR3 sequence: CASSLTGGTYEQYF. CDR3 bases: TGTGCCAGCAGTCTTACAGGGGGAACCTACGAGCAGTACTTC.

This clonotype was recorded many times. This chain joins TRBV30 and TRBJ2-3; 8 nucleotides agree with TRBD2. From germline, CDR1 is GTSNPN and CDR2 SVGIG (reference sequence). The CDR3 runs 14 residues. The ends lost 0 bases at V and 5 bases at J; junction bases unmatched: 4. CDR3 protein: CAWSVGLAGDTQYF. CDR3 coding DNA: TGTGCCTGGAGTGTAGGTCTAGCGGGAGATACGCAGTATTTT.

This clonotype was detected many times. The V gene is TRBV20-1, the J gene TRBJ2-7; 7 nucleotides align to TRBD2. Germline V gives CDR1 DFQATT, CDR2 SNEGSKA (reference sequence). Trimming at V came to 3 bases and at J to 7 bases, leaving 18 bases not matched to a gene. The CDR3 consists of 16 residues. The CDR3: CSASRRSSAGAGEQYF. The CDR3, as DNA: TGCAGTGCTAGTCGGCGGTCTTCGGCGGGAGCGGGGGAGCAGTACTTC.

This clonotype has at least ten counts. The gene calls are TRBV25-1 and TRBJ1-2; 7 positions agree with TRBD1. CDR3 size: 13 residues. Per germline, CDR1 MGHDK and CDR2 SYGVNS. V gave up 4 bases and J gave up 7 bases; unmatched junction bases: 6. The CDR3 region has the DNA TGTGCCAGCAGTGGCCGGGACAGATCTGGCTACACCTTC. Translating it yields CASSGRDRSGYTF.

This clonotype appeared many times. CDR3 sequence reads: CASQMRYSYEQYF. The CDR3 nucleotides read TGTGCCAGCCAGATGCGGTACTCCTACGAGCAGTACTTC. The V gene is TRBV6-2 or TRBV6-3, the J gene TRBJ2-7; D not resolved. Per the germline V gene, CDR1 is MNHEY and CDR2 is SVGEGT. Trimming took off 8 bases at V and 0 bases at J, with 11 bases between the two ends. This CDR3 region has 13 residues.

This clonotype was picked up many times. The V and J genes are TRBV29-1 and TRBJ1-5; 7 nucleotides match TRBD1. This CDR3 region has 14 residues. Germline lookup yields CDR1 SQVTM and CDR2 ANQGSEA. V lost 6 bases to trimming and J lost 3 bases; unmatched junction nucleotides: 8. The CDR3 reads CSVPGGADNQPQHF. Here the CDR3 DNA reads TGCAGCGTCCCAGGGGGAGCCGACAATCAGCCCCAGCATTTT. Drawing the rest from reference TRBV29-1 and TRBJ1-5, the complete variable domain is SAVISQKPSRDICQRGTSLTIQCQVDSQVTMMFWYRQQPGQSLTLIATANQGSEATYESGFVIDKFPISRPNLTFSTLTVSNMSPEDSSIYLCSVPGGADNQPQHFGDGTRLSIL.

This clonotype was counted at least ten times. The chain employs TRBV28 and TRBJ1-3; D is perhaps TRBD1 (5 bases). The V and J ends lost 7 bases and 4 bases respectively, with 14 bases between them. The CDR3 contains 14 residues. The germline V gene encodes CDR1 MDHEN and CDR2 SYDVKM. CDR3 sequence reads: CASTAQGTGNTIYF. The CDR3 DNA is TGTGCCAGCACCGCCCAAGGGACCGGAAACACCATATATTTT.

This clonotype was detected many times. The gene calls are TRBV7-3 and TRBJ2-1; maybe TRBD2 (6 bases). CDR3 length: 15 residues. The germline gives CDR1 SGHTA, CDR2 FQGTGA. Trimming removed 8 bases from V and 9 bases from J, with 23 bases in between. The DNA for the CDR3 is TGTGCCAGCGAATTAAGGAGGGTTGGGGTCTCTGAGCAGTTCTTC. It specifies CASELRRVGVSEQFF.

This clonotype was observed at least ten times. The chain links TRBV28 to TRBJ2-2, with TRBD1 identical over 8 bases. The germline V gene has CDR1 MDHEN and CDR2 SYDVKM. The V gene end was trimmed by 4 bases and the J gene end by 13 bases; junction bases not matched to a gene: 14. CDR3 length: 15 amino acids. The CDR3 loop is CASSWRQGRASGLFF. For the CDR3, the DNA is TGTGCCAGCAGTTGGCGACAGGGGCGGGCCTCCGGGCTGTTTTTT. The full variable domain, its missing parts supplied by reference TRBV28 and TRBJ2-2, is DVKVTQSSRYLVKRTGEKVFLECVQDMDHENMFWYRQDPGLGLRLIYFSYDVKMKEKGDIPEGYSVSREKKERFSLILESASTNQTSMYLCASSWRQGRASGLFFGEGSRLTVL.

The sample holds many counts of this clonotype. J is TRBJ2-1 and V is TRBV6-5, with 10 bases matching TRBD1. Germline V gives CDR1 MNHEY, CDR2 SVGAGI. This CDR3 has 15 residues. The trim removed 4 bases at V and 2 bases at J, leaving 2 bases unmatched. The CDR3 DNA is TGTGCCAGCAGTTCCGACAGGGGGCCCTACAATGAGCAGTTCTTC. This translates into CASSSDRGPYNEQFF.

This clonotype was seen ten or more times. V is TRBV7-9 and J is TRBJ2-1; D ambiguous. Germline V gene lookup returns CDR1 SEHNR and CDR2 FQNEAQ (reference sequence). The ends were cut back, 10 bases at V and 5 bases at J, with 21 bases in the middle. CDR3 length equals 15 residues. This CDR3 reads CATRPGNLFDNEQFF. The CDR3 DNA reads TGTGCCACCAGACCTGGGAATCTTTTTGACAATGAGCAGTTCTTC. The variable domain in full, with the rest retrieved from reference TRBV7-9 and TRBJ2-1, is DTGVSQNPRHKITKRGQNVTFRCDPISEHNRLYWYRQTLGQGPEFLTYFQNEAQLEKSRLLSDRFSAERPKGSFSTLEIQRTEQGDSAMYLCATRPGNLFDNEQFFGPGTRLTVL.

Many counts were recorded for this clonotype. The CDR3 bases are TGTGCCAGCCTGGGGACTAGCGCAGCGCTCTACAATGAGCAGTTCTTC. This encodes CASLGTSAALYNEQFF. This chain connects TRBV6-1 to TRBJ2-1, with 10 bases fitting TRBD2. The CDR3 spans 16 residues. The germline gives CDR1 MNHNS, CDR2 SASEGT. Trimming cost V 8 bases and J 3 bases; bases outside gene matches: 10.

The sample holds many counts of this clonotype. The gene calls are TRBV12-3 or TRBV12-4 and TRBJ1-4, with D possibly TRBD1 on 5 matching bases. V gave up 8 bases and J gave up 10 bases, with 14 bases separating them. CDR3 length equals 12 residues. CDR3 protein: CASWRGEGKLFF. CDR3 nucleotide sequence: TGTGCCAGCTGGAGAGGGGAAGGAAAACTGTTTTTT.

There are many counts of this clonotype. This chain joins TRBV10-3 and TRBJ2-2; 11 nucleotides align to TRBD1. Germline assignment: CDR1 ENHRY and CDR2 SYGVKD. The CDR3 runs 15 residues. V gave up 6 bases and J gave up 4 bases; unmatched junction bases: 4. The CDR3 DNA reads TGTGCCATCAGCGGACAGGGGGCTGTCACCGGGGAGCTGTTTTTT. This sequence encodes CAISGQGAVTGELFF.

This clonotype came up many times. V and J are TRBV7-2 and TRBJ2-5; 7 positions agree with TRBD1. The V and J ends lost 4 bases and 1 base, in that order; junction bases with no gene match: 6. Per the germline V gene, CDR1 is SGHTA and CDR2 is FQGNSA. The CDR3 is 15 amino acids. The CDR3 DNA is TGTGCCAGCAGCTCGCAGACAGGGCTCCAAGAGACCCAGTACTTC. It is translated as CASSSQTGLQETQYF.

This clonotype was seen at least ten times. The CDR3 DNA sequence: TGCGCCAGCAGCTTGGGATCAAACACTGAAGCTTTCTTT. It encodes CASSLGSNTEAFF. This chain connects TRBV5-1 to TRBJ1-1; D not resolved. The germline V gene has CDR1 SGHRS and CDR2 YFSETQ. This CDR3 spans 13 amino acids. The germline V and J ends were trimmed by 0 bases and 2 bases, with 5 bases remaining between them.

This clonotype was detected many times. The gene calls are TRBV29-1 and TRBJ1-3; tentatively, D is TRBD1 (6 bases). Germline assignment: CDR1 SQVTM and CDR2 ANQGSEA. This CDR3 region has 13 residues. V dropped 6 bases and J dropped 4 bases, with 13 bases sitting between them. CDR3 protein: CSVMGARGNTIYF. The CDR3 DNA follows: TGCAGCGTAATGGGGGCGCGGGGAAACACCATATATTTT.

This clonotype was picked up many times. The V gene is TRBV14, the J gene TRBJ2-2; D might be TRBD2 (5 bases). This CDR3 is 16 amino acids long. Deletions cut 1 base from V and 5 bases from J, with 14 bases between. Germline-derived CDR1 and CDR2 are SGHDN and FVKESK. CDR3 DNA sequence: TGTGCCAGCAGCCAAGTCCCTAGCCTGAGGACCGGGGAGCTGTTTTTT. Its protein product is CASSQVPSLRTGELFF.

The sample holds many counts of this clonotype. V usage is TRBV6-2 or TRBV6-3 and J usage is TRBJ1-2; D is ambiguous. CDR1 is MNHEY and CDR2 is SVGEGT in the germline V gene. CDR3 length: 14 residues. V was cut by 2 bases and J by 8 bases, with 15 bases left in between. CDR3 DNA: TGTGCCAGCAGTTACACGAGTTCCCAAAGGGGCTACACCTTC. Its protein is CASSYTSSQRGYTF.

This clonotype was counted ten times or more. This chain uses TRBV12-3 or TRBV12-4 with TRBJ2-7, with 10 bases aligning to TRBD2. V gave up 6 bases and J gave up 3 bases; unmatched junction bases: 8. The CDR3 has 15 residues. As DNA, the CDR3 is TGTGCCAGCAGCTCTAGCGGGGGCAAGATCTACGAGCAGTACTTC. Translated: CASSSSGGKIYEQYF.